These 14 T cell receptor beta chains originate from one sample sequenced in a study of regulatory T cells in long-lasting Graves disease. Library construction for TCR beta used iRepertoire HTBI primers and Arm-PCR of CDR3 regions. TCRdb itself ran the multiplex PCR reads through MiXCR, one entry per CDR3 protein. Counted here are 300,000 to 400,000 distinct CDR3 sequences, over 15% occurring once; the ten biggest clones make up approximately 30%. Described time point: newly diagnosed GD, antithyroid drugs for less than 3 months. PBMC-derived RNA was used for the TCR library. This sample was also put to use in a study of T cells in Graves' hyperthyroidism and ophthalmopathy.

The starting material was peripheral blood mononuclear cells (PBMCs), obtained at new diagnosis, from a patient treated with antithyroid drugs. The source is a middle-aged man with Graves disease.

This clonotype was seen repeatedly, ten times or more. The genes are TRBV24-1 and TRBJ2-3, with a tentative D call TRBD1 (8 bases). Germline CDR1 reads KGHDR; CDR2 reads SFDVKD. This CDR3 contains 14 residues. V shed 10 bases and J shed 2 bases, with 15 bases lying between them. In DNA form, the CDR3 reads TGTGCCACTCATACAGGGGGGGACACAGATACGCAGTATTTT. Translating it yields CATHTGGDTDTQYF.

This clonotype showed up many times. J is TRBJ1-2 and V is TRBV5-5, with D possibly being TRBD1 (5 bases). The germline V and J ends were trimmed by 0 bases and 4 bases, with 10 bases remaining between them. CDR1 and CDR2 (germline): SGHKS, YYEKEE (reference sequence). The CDR3 runs 14 residues. The CDR3 is CASSLARGLYGYTF. CDR3 in DNA: TGTGCCAGCAGCTTGGCGCGGGGACTCTATGGCTACACCTTC.

This clonotype occurred many times. The V call is TRBV9, the J call TRBJ2-1; D is ambiguous. The CDR3 contains 14 residues. Germline-derived CDR1 and CDR2 are SGDLS and YYNGEE. The ends were cut back, 0 bases at V and 5 bases at J, with 9 bases in the middle. The CDR3 here is CASSVVAGNNEQFF. The CDR3 DNA reads TGTGCCAGCAGCGTAGTTGCAGGCAACAATGAGCAGTTCTTC.

This clonotype was recorded at least ten times. V and J are TRBV7-7 and TRBJ2-5; D is uncertain. The CDR3 contains 14 residues. V lost 1 base to trimming and J lost 4 bases, with 10 bases between them. CDR1 and CDR2 from the germline V gene are SSHAT and FNYEAQ (reference sequence). CDR3 nucleotides: TGTGCCAGCAGCTTAGTAGGGTTCGGAGAGACCCAGTACTTC. As protein: CASSLVGFGETQYF.

This clonotype was observed many times. The chain links TRBV7-2 to TRBJ1-1; D perhaps matches TRBD1 (5 bases). The V gene's germline CDR1 is SGHTA and CDR2 FQGNSA. The CDR3 consists of 14 residues. Deletions cut 2 bases from V and 4 bases from J, with 11 bases between. CDR3 sequence: CASSLWGEATEAFF. The CDR3 bases are TGTGCCAGCAGCTTATGGGGGGAGGCCACTGAAGCTTTCTTT. The full variable domain, rest sourced from reference TRBV7-2 and TRBJ1-1, is GAGVSQSPSNKVTEKGKDVELRCDPISGHTALYWYRQSLGQGLEFLIYFQGNSAPDKSGLPSDRFSAERTGGSVSTLTIQRTQQEDSAVYLCASSLWGEATEAFFGQGTRLTVV.

This clonotype was observed at least ten times. The rearrangement uses TRBV7-2 and TRBJ2-3; D is ambiguous. Germline V gene sequence: CDR1 SGHTA, CDR2 FQGNSA. Trimming shortened V by 3 bases and J by 1 base, and 5 bases separated the two germline ends. The CDR3 has 13 residues. The CDR3 reads CASSFTGTDTQYF. The CDR3 nucleotides read TGTGCCAGCAGCTTCACGGGCACAGATACGCAGTATTTT.

This clonotype was found many times. V usage is TRBV2 and J usage is TRBJ1-1; D is unclear. CDR3 length: 14 residues. The V and J ends lost 5 bases and 1 base respectively, with 11 bases between them. The germline V gene has CDR1 SNHLY and CDR2 FYNNEI. CDR3: CASSIVGGNTEAFF. In DNA, the CDR3 is TGTGCCAGCAGTATAGTAGGTGGGAACACTGAAGCTTTCTTT. The variable domain in full, completed from reference TRBV2 and TRBJ1-1, reads EPEVTQTPSHQVTQMGQEVILRCVPISNHLYFYWYRQILGQKVEFLVSFYNNEISEKSEIFDDQFSVERPDGSNFTLKIRSTKLEDSAMYFCASSIVGGNTEAFFGQGTRLTVV.

This chain joins TRBV20-1 and TRBJ2-7; 8 positions agree with TRBD2. The CDR3 is 15 amino acids. Unmatched junction bases numbered 14, after V lost 6 bases and J lost 4 bases. CDR1 and CDR2 from the germline V gene are DFQATT and SNEGSKA (reference sequence). CDR3 protein: CSAPKLADRVYEQYF. The CDR3 DNA follows: TGCAGTGCCCCAAAACTAGCGGACCGAGTGTACGAGCAGTACTTC.

This clonotype has ten or more counts. The V and J genes are TRBV4-1 and TRBJ2-2; D unresolved. The CDR3 has 11 residues. V dropped 1 base and J dropped 7 bases, with 1 base sitting between them. Germline CDR1 MGHRA, CDR2 YSYEKL. CDR3: CASSQVGELFF. The CDR3 DNA follows: TGCGCCAGCAGCCAAGTCGGGGAGCTGTTTTTT.

This clonotype was counted ten times or more. This chain links TRBV6-1 with TRBJ2-5; D could derive from TRBD1 or TRBD2 (5 bases each). The germline CDR1 and CDR2 sequences are MNHNS and SASEGT. There are 15 residues in the CDR3. Between the trimmed V and J ends, which lost 6 bases and 0 bases, there was a span of 14 bases. The CDR3 loop reads CASRTSPGHQETQYF. CDR3 DNA: TGTGCCAGCAGGACATCACCGGGACACCAAGAGACCCAGTACTTC.

This clonotype appeared many times. The genes are TRBV10-3 and TRBJ2-7, with unresolved D. V lost 0 bases and J 5 bases, leaving 8 bases between the germline ends. Germline CDR1 is ENHRY and CDR2 is SYGVKD. This CDR3 region has 13 residues. The CDR3 here is CAISESERNEQYF. The CDR3 bases are TGTGCCATCAGTGAGTCGGAAAGGAACGAGCAGTACTTC.

V gene TRBV27 combines with J gene TRBJ2-5; D might be TRBD2 (7 bases). V was cut by 4 bases and J by 1 base, with 13 bases left in between. Germline-derived CDR1 and CDR2 are MNHEY and SMNVEV (reference sequence). This CDR3 is built from 15 residues. The CDR3 sequence is CASSSAGAPQETQYF. CDR3 DNA sequence: TGTGCCAGCAGTTCGGCGGGGGCCCCCCAAGAGACCCAGTACTTC.

The chain couples TRBV7-2 to TRBJ2-2; the D gene could be TRBD1 or TRBD2 (7 bases each). CDR3 size: 15 residues. V was cut by 3 bases and J by 4 bases, with 12 bases left in between. CDR1 and CDR2 from the germline V gene are SGHTA and FQGNSA. This CDR3 reads CASSFRRGGTGELFF. CDR3 DNA sequence: TGTGCCAGCAGCTTTCGCAGGGGGGGCACCGGGGAGCTGTTTTTT.

In this sample, this clonotype turned up many times. CDR3 sequence reads: CASSYVEGQPQHF. CDR3 DNA sequence: TGTGCCAGCAGTTATGTGGAGGGTCAGCCCCAGCATTTT. The gene calls are TRBV28 and TRBJ1-5; unclear D gene. Trimming removed 4 bases from V and 6 bases from J, with 10 bases in between. The CDR3 consists of 13 residues. The germline gives CDR1 MDHEN, CDR2 SYDVKM.